The 3 T cell receptor beta chains below all came from one sample that was sequenced in a study of shared clonotypes between healthy human individuals. Method: immunoSEQ multiplex PCR; TCRdb's copy keeps in-frame clones and lacks some. The sample includes under 2,500,000 clones, about 94% of them seen just once. Sequencing input: naive CD4+ T cells sorted from blood. Subset reported: CD45RA+ positively selected. These TCRs come from a man aged 18-30 years in good health.

The chain recombines TRBV4-3 with TRBJ2-1; D perhaps matches TRBD2 (6 bases). The length of the CDR3 is 14 residues. Germline CDR1 reads LGHNA; CDR2 reads YSLEER. V was cut by 2 bases and J by 7 bases, with 12 bases left in between. For the CDR3, the DNA is TGCGCCAGCAGCCAATCGAACGGGGGTAATGAGCAGTTCTTC. Protein sequence: CASSQSNGGNEQFF.

J is TRBJ1-2 and V is TRBV2; TRBD1 aligns across 8 bases. The CDR3 covers 15 residues. Germline values: CDR1 SNHLY, CDR2 FYNNEI. Trimming at V came to 4 bases and at J to 5 bases, leaving 9 bases not matched to a gene. CDR3 sequence: CASSAPSDRAYGYTF. DNA for the CDR3: TGTGCCAGCAGTGCCCCCTCGGACAGGGCTTATGGCTACACCTTC. Variable domain in full (rest from reference TRBV2 and TRBJ1-2): EPEVTQTPSHQVTQMGQEVILRCVPISNHLYFYWYRQILGQKVEFLVSFYNNEISEKSEIFDDQFSVERPDGSNFTLKIRSTKLEDSAMYFCASSAPSDRAYGYTFGSGTRLTVV.

The rearrangement uses TRBV6-5 and TRBJ1-4; perhaps TRBD1 as D (5 bases). The CDR3 covers 14 residues. Looked up from germline, CDR1 is MNHEY and CDR2 is SVGAGI. V dropped 5 bases and J dropped 8 bases, with 15 bases sitting between them. In nucleotides, the CDR3 is TGTGCCAGCAGTCACGAGGGGAAAGGCGAAAAACTGTTTTTT. It translates to CASSHEGKGEKLFF.